The subject of this entry is one T cell receptor beta chain. Its target is unknown. The sample comes from a study of radiotherapy plus CTLA-4 blockade in lung cancer. About the study: Overall, approximately 19% of patients showed an objective response, while 31% attained disease control. Overall study results and limits: Interferon-beta and early blood T cell clone dynamics reportedly predicted response best. Clones derived from tumor TCRs expanded in blood after radiotherapy plus ipilimumab.

Chemo-refractory metastatic non-small-cell lung cancer patients underwent focal radiation alongside CTLA-4 blockade with ipilimumab. Data came from immunoSEQ multiplex PCR; TCRdb stores just in-frame clones and leaves some out. The table has about 73,000 clones, around 86% seen once; the top ten hold 35% to 50%. The source material was peripheral blood, sampled from a patient treated with radiotherapy plus ipilimumab. The TCR originated in a human donor with non-small cell lung cancer that progressed on radiotherapy plus ipilimumab.

As DNA, the CDR3 is TGTGCCAGCAGAGAGGGACAGGGGGCCCCTGGCTACACCTTC. Encoded protein: CASREGQGAPGYTF. V is TRBV13 and J is TRBJ1-2; 12 bases align to TRBD1. V shed 6 bases and J 7 bases; nucleotides not matched to a gene: 6. In germline, CDR1 is PRHDT, CDR2 FYEKMQ (reference sequence). The CDR3 length is 14 residues.